This entry describes one TCR beta chain. The source of the sample is a study of T cell clones after liver transplantation. Study details: Until 12-24 months post-transplant, subjects got standard immunosuppression and no induction. Tolerance: complete withdrawal held at least one year, liver enzymes staying within twice normal.

This table comes from immunoSEQ multiplex PCR, and its TCRdb copy is limited to in-frame clones, with some not included. The sample includes 9,500 to 15,000 clones, 70% to 85% of them seen just once. Sorting of unstimulated PBMCs yielded separate CD3+CD4+ and CD3+CD8+ fractions. The starting material was CD8+ T cells from blood, obtained at the 22-month timepoint. The TCR comes from a human patient who received a liver transplant. Some T cells may arise from the graft donor.

This CDR3 reads CASSLAVSSGELFF. DNA for the CDR3: TGTGCCAGCAGCTTGGCTGTGTCCTCTGGGGAGCTGTTTTTT. The chain combines TRBV5-5 with TRBJ2-2; D gene uncertain. This CDR3 comprises 14 residues. The ends were cut back, 0 bases at V and 8 bases at J, with 11 bases in the middle. Germline V gives CDR1 SGHKS, CDR2 YYEKEE (reference sequence).